This TCR beta chain came from a study of blood T cell repertoires in COVID-19. At the level of the study: T cells, B-cell-depleted T cells, or PBMCs supplied cDNA or gDNA.

This clone was seen once. Germline is not matched at one junction end, which may reflect a read error. This CDR3 is 15 amino acids long. From germline, CDR1 is SSHAT and CDR2 FNYEAQ (reference sequence). Assay: immunoSEQ multiplex PCR; the TCRdb copy retains only in-frame clones and omits some. Here the sample spans some 310,000 clones, about nine tenths being singletons. The sample consisted of peripheral blood. This receptor was taken from a man between 50 and 59 years old with active or convalescent COVID-19. This chain joins TRBV7-7 and TRBJ2-7, with D possibly matching TRBD2 (6 bases). The DNA for the CDR3 is TGTGCTAGCAGCCACCATGCAGGGACTTCCTACGAGCAGTACTTC. Translation: CASSHHAGTSYEQYF.